This passage covers 19 T cell receptor beta chains from one sample sequenced in a study of control samples from healthy donors and cancer patients. The assay was immunoSEQ multiplex PCR, and TCRdb's table has in-frame clones only and misses some. The sample yields 95,000 to 110,000 clones, around nine tenths seen once. Sequencing used PBMCs. These receptors originate from a man in his fifties or sixties with lung cancer.

There are a few counts of this clone. The chain carries TRBV6-5 and TRBJ2-1; unclear D gene. Between the trimmed V and J ends, which lost 8 bases and 8 bases, there was a span of 7 bases. Germline V gives CDR1 MNHEY, CDR2 SVGAGI. CDR3 length: 10 amino acids. The CDR3 nucleotides are TGTGCCAGCGTCTGGGATGAGCAGTTCTTC. It encodes CASVWDEQFF.

This clone was picked up a small number of times. V is TRBV6-5 and J is TRBJ1-2; 10 positions agree with TRBD1. J was trimmed by 7 bases and V by 6 bases; bases with no gene match: 8. The germline V gene encodes CDR1 MNHEY and CDR2 SVGAGI. The CDR3 contains 14 residues. The CDR3 DNA follows: TGTGCCAGCAGACCGACAGGGGGCTTAAGTGGCTACACCTTC. This encodes CASRPTGGLSGYTF.

CDR3 amino acids: CASSQVGADRYTEAFF. The CDR3 nucleotides read TGCGCCAGCAGCCAAGTTGGGGCAGACAGATACACTGAAGCTTTCTTT. The chain has TRBV4-1 and TRBJ1-1, with D possibly matching TRBD1 (5 bases). With 1 base removed from V and 3 bases from J, the gap between germline ends came to 15 bases. The CDR3 runs to 16 residues. Germline CDR1 and CDR2: MGHRA and YSYEKL.

The rearrangement joins TRBV15 to TRBJ1-2; tentatively, D is TRBD1 (6 bases). The V gene lost 3 bases and the J gene lost 2 bases, with 19 bases spanning the gap. This CDR3 comprises 17 residues. Germline assignment: CDR1 LNHNV and CDR2 YYDKDF (reference sequence). The CDR3 region is CATSSPAGGALNYGYTF. The DNA for the CDR3 is TGTGCCACCAGCAGTCCGGCCGGGGGGGCCTTAAACTATGGCTACACCTTC. The whole variable domain, filled in from reference TRBV15 and TRBJ1-2, reads DAMVIQNPRYQVTQFGKPVTLSCSQTLNHNVMYWYQQKSSQAPKLLFHYYDKDFNNEADTPDNFQSRRPNTSFCFLDIRSPGLGDTAMYLCATSSPAGGALNYGYTFGSGTRLTVV.

The chain recombines TRBV18 with TRBJ1-5; D might be TRBD1 (6 bases). The V and J ends lost 4 bases and 1 base respectively, with 11 bases between them. This CDR3 spans 15 amino acids. In germline, CDR1 is KGHSH, CDR2 LQKENI. This CDR3 is CASSLQGGSNQPQHF. The CDR3 DNA follows: TGTGCCAGCTCACTACAGGGAGGGAGCAATCAGCCCCAGCATTTT.

The chain recombines TRBV11-3 with TRBJ2-1; no definite D call. Germline loops: CDR1 SGHNT, CDR2 YENEEA. With 7 bases removed from V and 7 bases from J, the gap between germline ends came to 20 bases. The CDR3 sequence is 15 residues long. CDR3 region: CASTNAGLGINEQFF. CDR3 nucleotide sequence: TGTGCCAGCACCAATGCCGGTCTGGGGATAAATGAGCAGTTCTTC.

This chain links TRBV3-1 (or the pseudogene TRBV3-2) with TRBJ1-1, with D possibly matching TRBD1 (5 bases). Looked up from germline, CDR1 is LGHDT and CDR2 is YNNKEL (reference sequence). CDR3 length: 14 amino acids. Trimming stripped 4 bases from V and 4 bases from J, with 13 bases between. The CDR3 DNA reads as TGTGCCAGCAGCCCCGCAGGGATGCGCACTGAAGCTTTCTTT. Amino acid sequence: CASSPAGMRTEAFF.

V usage is TRBV2 and J usage is TRBJ2-5, with D perhaps matching TRBD1 (5 bases). The ends were cut back, 6 bases at V and 5 bases at J, with 19 bases in the middle. CDR1 is SNHLY and CDR2 is FYNNEI in the germline V gene. The CDR3 is 15 residues long. The CDR3 protein is CASRASANPGETQYF. The CDR3 DNA follows: TGTGCCAGCAGGGCAAGCGCTAACCCAGGGGAGACCCAGTACTTC.

The chain recombines TRBV7-3 with TRBJ1-2, with 10 bases identical to TRBD1. From germline, CDR1 is SGHTA and CDR2 FQGTGA. V gave up 0 bases and J gave up 6 bases; unmatched junction bases: 1. The CDR3 is 14 amino acids. CDR3 bases: TGTGCCAGCAGCTTAACGGGACAGGGGAATGGCTACACCTTC. This gives the protein CASSLTGQGNGYTF.

This chain joins TRBV9 and TRBJ2-2, with no clear D. Germline V gives CDR1 SGDLS, CDR2 YYNGEE. The CDR3 runs to 14 residues. The V end was cut by 3 bases, the J end by 5 bases, with 11 bases between. The CDR3: CASSAFSTTGELFF. The CDR3 DNA sequence: TGTGCCAGCAGCGCCTTTTCTACTACCGGGGAGCTGTTTTTT. Using reference TRBV9 and TRBJ2-2 for the parts outside the CDR3, the full variable domain is DSGVTQTPKHLITATGQRVTLRCSPRSGDLSVYWYQQSLDQGLQFLIQYYNGEERAKGNILERFSAQQFPDLHSELNLSSLELGDSALYFCASSAFSTTGELFFGEGSRLTVL.

The rearrangement links TRBV4-1 to TRBJ1-2, with TRBD1 identical over 11 bases. With V trimmed by 1 base and J by 6 bases, 4 bases remained unmatched. The CDR3 has 15 amino acids. The germline V gene encodes CDR1 MGHRA and CDR2 YSYEKL. The CDR3 bases are TGCGCCAGCAGCCAAGTGGGACAGGGGGAGAATGGCTACACCTTC. Protein product: CASSQVGQGENGYTF.

In DNA, the CDR3 is TGTGCCAGTAGTGAGGGACTAGCGGGTTCTTCCAGCTCCTACAATGAGCAGTTCTTC. Translating gives CASSEGLAGSSSSYNEQFF. V and J are TRBV19 and TRBJ2-1; 12 bases fit TRBD2. Per the germline V gene, CDR1 is LNHDA and CDR2 is SQIVND (reference sequence). The junction had 11 bases not matched to a gene; V was cut back by 5 bases and J by 0 bases. The CDR3 contains 19 residues.

J is TRBJ2-7 and V is TRBV5-1; TRBD1 agrees at 8 bases. This CDR3 has 16 residues. Germline V CDR1 and CDR2: SGHRS, YFSETQ. Losses at the gene ends were 4 bases for V and 4 bases for J; bases not matched to a gene: 13. CDR3 in amino acids: CASSPGTGGKIYEQYF. The CDR3 nucleotides read TGCGCCAGCAGCCCAGGGACAGGCGGAAAAATTTACGAGCAGTACTTC. Combining the CDR3 with reference TRBV5-1 and TRBJ2-7 gives the whole variable domain KAGVTQTPRYLIKTRGQQVTLSCSPISGHRSVSWYQQTPGQGLQFLFEYFSETQRNKGNFPGRFSGRQFSNSRSEMNVSTLELGDSALYLCASSPGTGGKIYEQYFGPGTRLTVT.

This rearrangement joins TRBV5-1 to TRBJ1-1; perhaps TRBD1 as D (6 bases). This CDR3 has 14 residues. CDR1 and CDR2 (germline): SGHRS, YFSETQ. The ends were cut back, 2 bases at V and 3 bases at J, with 11 bases in the middle. CDR3 residues: CASSFQGWDTEAFF. The CDR3 DNA reads as TGCGCCAGCAGCTTCCAGGGGTGGGACACTGAAGCTTTCTTT.

The chain combines TRBV6-5 with TRBJ2-2; 9 nucleotides agree with TRBD1. The junction had 2 bases not matched to a gene; V was cut back by 6 bases and J by 0 bases. The CDR3 extends over 15 amino acids. Germline V lookup: CDR1 MNHEY, CDR2 SVGAGI. CDR3 nucleotide sequence: TGTGCCAGCAGCCGACAGGGGGCGAACACCGGGGAGCTGTTTTTT. Protein sequence: CASSRQGANTGELFF.

The rearrangement joins TRBV18 to TRBJ2-3, with a possible D match to TRBD1 (6 bases). The CDR3 length is 14 residues. CDR1 and CDR2 (germline): KGHSH, LQKENI. Trimming left V 3 bases short and J 5 bases short, with 12 bases between. CDR3 loop: CASSPLQGLDTQYF. Here the CDR3 DNA reads TGTGCCAGCTCACCTTTGCAGGGGTTAGATACGCAGTATTTT.

The rearrangement joins TRBV6-5 to TRBJ1-6; TRBD1 is a possible D gene (5 bases). Germline CDR1 MNHEY, CDR2 SVGAGI. Trimming left V 9 bases short and J 10 bases short, with 22 bases between. The CDR3 consists of 15 residues. The CDR3 here is CARPPDWDGKSPLHF. CDR3 coding DNA: TGTGCCAGGCCTCCCGACTGGGACGGGAAATCACCCCTCCACTTT.

In this sample, this clone turned up once. V gene TRBV20-1 combines with J gene TRBJ2-2; TRBD2 aligns across 10 bases. J gave up 4 bases and V 3 bases, and 2 bases lay outside the gene matches. Germline V gives CDR1 DFQATT, CDR2 SNEGSKA (reference sequence). CDR3 length: 14 residues. Here the CDR3 DNA reads TGCAGTGCTAGTGAGCGGGGGGGCACCGGGGAGCTGTTTTTT. It translates to CSASERGGTGELFF.

The CDR3 DNA is TGCGCCAGCAGCTTGACTTCGACAGGGGGTGTTGATGAGCAGTTCTTC. Translated: CASSLTSTGGVDEQFF. This rearrangement joins TRBV5-1 to TRBJ2-1, with TRBD1 identical over 9 bases. Trimming at V came to 1 base and at J to 8 bases, leaving 10 bases not matched to a gene. Germline loops: CDR1 SGHRS, CDR2 YFSETQ. The CDR3 runs 16 residues.